The clone carrying this T cell receptor (beta chain) was seen ten or more times. Its antigen remains unidentified. The data derive from a study of T cells after yellow fever vaccination. Study-wide results and limits: Compared with primary, the secondary response was weaker and peaked at day 5, not 15. The presence of abundant clonotypes contaminating from the bulk population was possible in FACS-sorted repertoires. Only a minor proportion of clonotypes was detected across both CD4 and CD8 compartments.

5'RACE template switching generated TCR cDNA, adding a universal primer site and UMIs. TCRdb itself ran the 5' RACE reads through MiXCR, one entry per CDR3 protein. The profile shows 70,000 or so distinct CDR3 sequences, 5.5% to 7.5% of them singletons. V gave up 5 bases and J gave up 2 bases, with 10 bases separating them. From germline, CDR1 is MDHEN and CDR2 SYDVKM. There are 13 residues in the CDR3. This TCR derives from a man aged 18 to 30 who received the YFV17D yellow fever vaccine. Sequenced here: CD4+ T cells sorted from PBMCs, sampled less than 16 days after the first yellow fever vaccination. This chain links TRBV28 with TRBJ2-7; D ambiguous. This CDR3 is CASSKRRTYEQYF. The CDR3 DNA reads as TGTGCCAGCAGTAAAAGGCGTACCTACGAGCAGTACTTC.